Listed here are 25 T cell receptor beta chains from one sample, sequenced in a study of PD-1 blockade in classical Hodgkin lymphoma (dated by TCRdb to the early 2020s). The library was built by means of the immunoSEQ multiplex PCR assay. TCRdb's version of the immuneACCESS table is confined to in-frame rearrangements and falls short of the full clone set. An unresolved V gene accounts for under half of the shortfall where checked; the remainder is of unknown origin. Here the sample has fewer than 65,000 clones; more than 75% occur a single time. The ten largest account for 9% to 10% of the sample. What this sample's time point label stands for: cycle 1 day 1 (C1D1), immediately before nivolumab initiation. Relapse after autologous stem cell transplantation had occurred in all trial patients, and cohorts A, B and C were distinguished by prior brentuximab vedotin exposure. The sample was peripheral blood mononuclear cells (PBMCs), taken at baseline. The receptors derive from a human donor with classical Hodgkin lymphoma.

This clone has a single count. The CDR3 DNA is TGTGCCATCAGCCTAGCTAACAATGAGCAGTTCTTC. Translating it yields CAISLANNEQFF. The chain employs TRBV10-3 and TRBJ2-1; TRBD2 is a possible D gene (5 bases). Germline V gene lookup returns CDR1 ENHRY and CDR2 SYGVKD. CDR3 length: 12 residues. The ends were cut back, 6 bases at V and 5 bases at J, with 8 bases in the middle.

The genes are TRBV28 and TRBJ1-3; 7 positions match TRBD1. V lost 8 bases, J lost 1 base, and 8 bases stayed unmatched. CDR1 MDHEN and CDR2 SYDVKM come from the germline V gene. The CDR3 extends over 15 amino acids. The DNA for the CDR3 is TGTGCCAGCTTCAGACAGGGTGTTTCTGGAAACACCATATATTTT. Translated, it gives CASFRQGVSGNTIYF. Full variable domain (remainder filled in from reference TRBV28 and TRBJ1-3): DVKVTQSSRYLVKRTGEKVFLECVQDMDHENMFWYRQDPGLGLRLIYFSYDVKMKEKGDIPEGYSVSREKKERFSLILESASTNQTSMYLCASFRQGVSGNTIYFGEGSWLTVV.

Points on this clone: The sample carries other DNA sequences with the same CDR3. The V gene is TRBV5-1, the J gene TRBJ2-5, with unresolved D. Germline V gene sequence: CDR1 SGHRS, CDR2 YFSETQ. The CDR3 extends over 12 amino acids. V shed 0 bases and J shed 4 bases, with 4 bases lying between them. CDR3 sequence: CASSLAGETQYF. Written as DNA, the CDR3 is TGCGCCAGCAGCTTGGCTGGAGAGACCCAGTACTTC.

The chain employs TRBV27 and TRBJ2-5; D gene uncertain. The CDR3 is 13 amino acids. Germline-derived CDR1 and CDR2 are MNHEY and SMNVEV (reference sequence). V lost 6 bases and J lost 4, with 12 bases in between. CDR3 sequence: CASRGKVRETQYF. The CDR3 DNA is TGTGCCAGCAGGGGGAAGGTTCGAGAGACCCAGTACTTC.

The gene calls are TRBV27 and TRBJ2-1; TRBD2 matches at 11 bases. Trimming cost V 4 bases and J 15 bases; bases outside gene matches: 20. The CDR3 is made up of 17 amino acids. Germline CDR1 and CDR2: MNHEY and SMNVEV (reference sequence). CDR3 amino acids: CASSSLGPSLAGGISFF. The CDR3 DNA reads TGTGCCAGCAGTTCATTAGGCCCTTCTCTAGCGGGGGGCATTTCGTTCTTC.

About this clone itself: Mismatch with germline at one junction end may stem from a read error. V and J are TRBV7-7 and TRBJ2-3; D gene uncertain. The CDR3 runs to 13 residues. Germline values: CDR1 SSHAT, CDR2 FNYEAQ (reference sequence). CDR3 in DNA: TGTGCTAGCAGCCGAAGACTCACAGATACGCAGTATTTT. Its protein product is CASSRRLTDTQYF.

The chain carries TRBV9 and TRBJ2-1, with TRBD2 identical over 8 bases. Germline CDR1 and CDR2: SGDLS and YYNGEE. Losses at the gene ends were 3 bases for V and 8 bases for J; bases not matched to a gene: 1. The CDR3 spans 12 residues. The CDR3 DNA reads as TGTGCCAGCAGCGGAGCGGGAGATGAGCAGTTCTTC. Encoded protein: CASSGAGDEQFF. Combining the CDR3 with reference TRBV9 and TRBJ2-1 gives the whole variable domain DSGVTQTPKHLITATGQRVTLRCSPRSGDLSVYWYQQSLDQGLQFLIQYYNGEERAKGNILERFSAQQFPDLHSELNLSSLELGDSALYFCASSGAGDEQFFGPGTRLTVL.

The rearrangement joins TRBV5-1 to TRBJ2-1; D might be TRBD2 (6 bases). CDR3 size: 14 residues. Trimming removed 2 bases from V and 5 bases from J, with 11 bases in between. Germline CDR1 is SGHRS and CDR2 is YFSETQ. CDR3 residues: CASSFAGLNNEQFF. DNA of the CDR3: TGCGCCAGCAGCTTTGCGGGGCTGAACAATGAGCAGTTCTTC.

This clone was seen once. This chain uses TRBV4-1 with TRBJ2-5; D not certain. V lost 1 base, J lost 5 bases, and 11 bases lay in between. The CDR3 covers 14 residues. CDR1 and CDR2 (germline): MGHRA, YSYEKL. CDR3 in DNA: TGCGCCAGCAGCCAAGGGAACCCCAGGGAGACCCAGTACTTC. Its translation is CASSQGNPRETQYF.

This clone occurred once. The V gene is TRBV7-3, the J gene TRBJ2-1; 8 bases fit TRBD2. The CDR3 totals 16 residues. V shed 5 bases and J 3 bases; nucleotides not matched to a gene: 9. In germline, CDR1 is SGHTA, CDR2 FQGTGA. The CDR3 sequence: CASSNQRESYYNEQFF. In DNA, the CDR3 is TGTGCCAGCAGCAACCAGCGGGAGTCCTACTACAATGAGCAGTTCTTC.

The chain uses TRBV12-2 and TRBJ2-1; the D segment call TRBD1 is taken from the table without a DNA check. TRBV12-2 has pseudogene status. This CDR3 contains 16 residues. DNA for the CDR3: TGTGCCAGCAGCTCGGTCCGGGACACGACCTACAATGAGCAGTTCTTC. Its translation: CASSSVRDTTYNEQFF.

The chain combines TRBV7-2 with TRBJ2-1, with TRBD2 matching 11 bases. With V trimmed by 2 bases and J by 4 bases, 4 bases remained unmatched. The CDR3 is 16 amino acids. Germline-derived CDR1 and CDR2 are SGHTA and FQGNSA. The CDR3 coding sequence is TGTGCCAGCAGCTTATTCGGGACTAGCGGATACAATGAGCAGTTCTTC. This encodes CASSLFGTSGYNEQFF.

The V gene is TRBV5-1, the J gene TRBJ2-5; 7 nucleotides line up with TRBD1. The CDR3 length is 14 residues. V trimming: 4 bases; J trimming: 1 base; junction bases outside the gene matches: 4. The germline V gene has CDR1 SGHRS and CDR2 YFSETQ. The CDR3 region is CASSVGQLQETQYF. As DNA, the CDR3 is TGCGCCAGCAGCGTGGGACAGCTCCAAGAGACCCAGTACTTC.

The rearrangement uses TRBV4-1 and TRBJ2-2, with no clear D. The CDR3 has 14 residues. Per the germline V gene, CDR1 is MGHRA and CDR2 is YSYEKL. V was pared by 0 bases and J by 3 bases, with 5 bases between. CDR3 bases: TGCGCCAGCAGCCAAGATATCCACACCGGGGAGCTGTTTTTT. Encoded protein: CASSQDIHTGELFF.

The J gene is TRBJ2-5, the V gene TRBV10-2; D could derive from TRBD1 or TRBD2 (6 bases each). The CDR3 loop spans 16 amino acids. CDR1 is WSHSY, CDR2 SAAADI, per germline. Between the trimmed V and J ends, which lost 3 bases and 5 bases, there was a span of 19 bases. The CDR3 nucleotides are TGCGCCAGCAGTGATAGAGTTGGGGGGCCGGCGGAGACCCAGTACTTC. Translated, it gives CASSDRVGGPAETQYF.

This clone was seen once. The chain is built from TRBV4-1 and TRBJ2-7; maybe TRBD2 (6 bases). Germline-derived CDR1 and CDR2 are MGHRA and YSYEKL. The CDR3 runs 13 residues. The V gene lost 3 bases and the J gene lost 5 bases, with 11 bases spanning the gap. CDR3 sequence (DNA): TGCGCCAGCAGCCAGAAGTCGGGGGACGAGCAGTACTTC. Its translation is CASSQKSGDEQYF.

V is TRBV27 and J is TRBJ2-5; 7 bases fit TRBD1. CDR1 and CDR2 from the germline V gene are MNHEY and SMNVEV (reference sequence). V lost 1 base and J lost 4; bases outside the gene matches: 3. The CDR3 has 14 residues. This chain's CDR3 is CASSLFPGGETQYF. DNA of the CDR3: TGTGCCAGCAGTTTATTCCCAGGGGGAGAGACCCAGTACTTC.

The chain combines TRBV11-1 with TRBJ2-7, with D possibly being TRBD2 (5 bases). V lost 3 bases, J lost 4 bases, and 16 bases lay in between. Germline V gene sequence: CDR1 SGHAT, CDR2 FQDESV (reference sequence). This CDR3 contains 15 residues. The DNA for the CDR3 is TGTGCCAGCAGCTTTTTTTCGGGGAGTGGGTACGAGCAGTACTTC. Encoded protein: CASSFFSGSGYEQYF.

V usage is TRBV19 and J usage is TRBJ1-5; a weak D match, TRBD1 (5 bases). The CDR3 runs 14 residues. Germline V gene data show CDR1 as LNHDA and CDR2 as SQIVND (reference sequence). The V and J ends lost 6 bases and 1 base respectively, with 10 bases between them. The CDR3 loop is CASRPWDSNQPQHF. In DNA form, the CDR3 reads TGTGCCAGTAGGCCCTGGGACAGCAATCAGCCCCAGCATTTT.

The V and J genes are TRBV19 and TRBJ2-2; D call uncertain. This CDR3 comprises 15 residues. Trimming removed 4 bases from V and 0 bases from J, with 9 bases in between. Germline CDR1 reads LNHDA; CDR2 reads SQIVND (reference sequence). This chain's CDR3 is CASSKDPTNTGELFF. The DNA of the CDR3 is TGTGCCAGTAGTAAGGACCCAACGAACACCGGGGAGCTGTTTTTT.

The chain couples TRBV28 to TRBJ2-7; D perhaps matches TRBD2 (8 bases). The germline V gene has CDR1 MDHEN and CDR2 SYDVKM. The CDR3 is 14 amino acids. The V gene lost 3 bases and the J gene lost 7 bases, with 16 bases spanning the gap. The CDR3: CASSFREGAWEQYF. CDR3 sequence (DNA): TGTGCCAGCAGTTTCCGGGAGGGGGCGTGGGAGCAGTACTTC.

This chain joins TRBV29-1 and TRBJ1-4; 7 bases line up with TRBD1. Germline V CDR1 and CDR2: SQVTM, ANQGSEA. V shed 2 bases, J shed 3 bases, and the junction held 3 bases outside the gene matches. The CDR3 is 14 amino acids. The CDR3 reads CSVETGESNEKLFF. The CDR3 DNA sequence: TGCAGCGTTGAAACAGGGGAATCTAATGAAAAACTGTTTTTT.

V and J are TRBV19 and TRBJ1-1; unclear D gene. Trimming removed 5 bases at V and 8 bases at J, with 12 bases between. The length of the CDR3 is 12 residues. The germline V gene encodes CDR1 LNHDA and CDR2 SQIVND (reference sequence). CDR3 sequence reads: CASSLQTGEAFF. CDR3 nucleotide sequence: TGTGCCAGTAGTCTCCAGACGGGGGAAGCTTTCTTT.

The rearrangement links TRBV19 to TRBJ2-5, with 7 nucleotides matching TRBD1. V lost 2 bases and J lost 5; bases outside the gene matches: 5. Germline loops: CDR1 LNHDA, CDR2 SQIVND (reference sequence). The CDR3 covers 14 residues. CDR3 nucleotide sequence: TGTGCCAGTAGTATAACGACAGGGATCGAGACCCAGTACTTC. It translates to CASSITTGIETQYF.

The chain links TRBV28 to TRBJ2-2; possible D gene TRBD2, 6 bases. Per germline, CDR1 MDHEN and CDR2 SYDVKM. Trimming pared 6 bases from V and 7 bases from J, leaving 18 bases between. CDR3 length: 15 amino acids. This CDR3 reads CASSPVVWRGGELFF. The CDR3 nucleotides are TGTGCCAGCAGCCCCGTGGTGTGGCGGGGCGGGGAGCTGTTTTTT. Variable domain in full (rest from reference TRBV28 and TRBJ2-2): DVKVTQSSRYLVKRTGEKVFLECVQDMDHENMFWYRQDPGLGLRLIYFSYDVKMKEKGDIPEGYSVSREKKERFSLILESASTNQTSMYLCASSPVVWRGGELFFGEGSRLTVL.